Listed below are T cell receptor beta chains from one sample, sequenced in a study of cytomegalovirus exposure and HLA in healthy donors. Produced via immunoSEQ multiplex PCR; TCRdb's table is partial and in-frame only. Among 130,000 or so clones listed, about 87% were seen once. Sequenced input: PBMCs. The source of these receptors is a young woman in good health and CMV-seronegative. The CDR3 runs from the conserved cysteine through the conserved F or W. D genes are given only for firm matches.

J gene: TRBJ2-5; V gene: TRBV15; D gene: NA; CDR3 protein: CATSRVLGSGLFFFSSQETQYF
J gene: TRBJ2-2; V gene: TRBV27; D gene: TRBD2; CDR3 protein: CASSLLLAGGTGELFF
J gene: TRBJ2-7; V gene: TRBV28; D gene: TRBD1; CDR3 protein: CASSSGQGSSYEQYF
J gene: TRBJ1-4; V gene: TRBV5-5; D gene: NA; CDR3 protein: CASSLYSGGVEKLFF
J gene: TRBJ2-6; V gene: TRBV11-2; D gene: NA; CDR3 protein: CASSLVRAPSSGANVLTF
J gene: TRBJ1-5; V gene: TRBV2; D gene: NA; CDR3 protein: CASSPEGGTQPQHF
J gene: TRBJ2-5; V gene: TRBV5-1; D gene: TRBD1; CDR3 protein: CASHKTRLARQGGSSETQYF
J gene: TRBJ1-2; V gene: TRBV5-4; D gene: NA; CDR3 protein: CASSLDREYGYTF
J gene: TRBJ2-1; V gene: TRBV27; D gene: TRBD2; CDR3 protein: CASCEGAGAYNEQFF
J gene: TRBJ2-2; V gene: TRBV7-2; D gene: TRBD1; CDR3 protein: CASSLQGANTGELFF
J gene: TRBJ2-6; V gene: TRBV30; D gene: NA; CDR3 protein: CAWRDSWGANVLTF
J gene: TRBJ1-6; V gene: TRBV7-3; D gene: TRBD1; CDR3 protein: CASSQGVGYNSPLHF
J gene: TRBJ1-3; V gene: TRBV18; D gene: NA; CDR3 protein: CASSPTTESSGNTIYF
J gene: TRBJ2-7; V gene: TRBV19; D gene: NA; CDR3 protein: CASSGVGREQYF
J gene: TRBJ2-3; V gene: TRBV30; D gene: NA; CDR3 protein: CAWSLTDSRYYPDTQYF
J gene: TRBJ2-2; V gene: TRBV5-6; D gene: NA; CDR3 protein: CASSSQRAIYTGELFF
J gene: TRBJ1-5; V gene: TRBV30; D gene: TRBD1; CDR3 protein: CAWSSGGDQPQHF
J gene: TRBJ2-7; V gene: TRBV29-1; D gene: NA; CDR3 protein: CSVVVQGHEQYF